The entry below gives a single T cell receptor (beta chain) sequence along with its context. Germline is not matched at one junction end, which may reflect a read error. This specimen comes from a study of blood T cell repertoires in COVID-19. Whole-study context: Both acute and convalescent COVID-19 samples were obtained from the United States, Italy and Spain.

The CDR3 totals 13 residues. Per the germline V gene, CDR1 is SSHAT and CDR2 is FNYEAQ (reference sequence). Assay used: immunoSEQ multiplex PCR; TCRdb lists only in-frame clones, some missing. Of about 260,000 clones listed, nearly 90% were seen once; the top ten hold about 0.7%. The chain is built from TRBV7-7 and TRBJ2-7; the D gene is possibly TRBD2 (5 bases). Sequenced: peripheral blood. The TCR comes from a human donor in a cohort sampled during active COVID-19. This CDR3 is CASSRGGGYEQYF. The CDR3, as DNA: TGTGCTAGCAGCCGGGGTGGTGGGTACGAGCAGTACTTC.